This passage covers 29 T cell receptor beta chains from one sample sequenced in a study of blood T cell repertoires in COVID-19. Measured with immunoSEQ multiplex PCR; TCRdb has only the in-frame clones, and not every one. The sample holds a few hundred thousand clones, roughly nine tenths seen once. Source material: peripheral blood. The receptors originated from a woman between 40 and 55 years old who had recovered from COVID-19.

The chain employs TRBV5-6 and TRBJ2-7; D might be TRBD1 (6 bases). The CDR3 loop spans 16 amino acids. CDR1 is SGHDT and CDR2 is YYEEEE in the germline V gene. Trimming removed 1 base at V and 1 base at J, with 15 bases between. This chain's CDR3 is CASSLLGAGDSYEQYF. The CDR3 region has the DNA TGTGCCAGCAGCTTGCTTGGGGCAGGGGATTCCTACGAGCAGTACTTC.

The chain couples TRBV6-2 or TRBV6-3 to TRBJ1-5; perhaps TRBD1 as D (5 bases). This CDR3 comprises 14 residues. V was cut by 5 bases and J by 4 bases, with 12 bases left in between. The germline gives CDR1 MNHEY, CDR2 SVGEGT. CDR3 sequence reads: CASSHDRGNQPQHF. The CDR3 DNA is TGTGCCAGCAGTCATGACAGAGGAAATCAGCCCCAGCATTTT.

The rearrangement links TRBV27 to TRBJ1-5, with 8 bases identical to TRBD1. Germline CDR1 and CDR2: MNHEY and SMNVEV (reference sequence). CDR3 length: 14 amino acids. V lost 6 bases to trimming and J lost 6 bases; unmatched junction nucleotides: 7. The DNA for the CDR3 is TGTGCCAGCAGCTCCAGGGGGCCGGGTCAGCCCCAGCATTTT. As protein: CASSSRGPGQPQHF.

The chain couples TRBV19 to TRBJ1-4; D might be TRBD1 (5 bases). Germline V CDR1 and CDR2: LNHDA, SQIVND (reference sequence). This CDR3 has 19 residues. V shed 7 bases and J shed 4 bases, with 28 bases lying between them. This CDR3 reads CASTKRTGPLKTDNEKLFF. CDR3 coding DNA: TGTGCCAGTACTAAAAGAACAGGCCCTTTAAAAACTGATAATGAAAAACTGTTTTTT.

This chain joins TRBV10-3 and TRBJ1-6; 7 nucleotides match TRBD1. CDR3 length: 13 amino acids. V shed 6 bases, J shed 9 bases, and the junction held 5 bases outside the gene matches. Germline loops: CDR1 ENHRY, CDR2 SYGVKD. CDR3 nucleotide sequence: TGTGCCATCAGCGGGGACAGCGGTTCACCCCTCCACTTT. Amino acid sequence: CAISGDSGSPLHF.

This chain links TRBV7-2 with TRBJ1-2, with D tentatively TRBD1 (6 bases). Trimming left V 3 bases short and J 7 bases short, with 15 bases between. The CDR3 spans 14 residues. Per the germline V gene, CDR1 is SGHTA and CDR2 is FQGNSA. Here the CDR3 reads CASSFGQPGGGYTF. The CDR3 DNA follows: TGTGCCAGCAGCTTTGGACAGCCCGGCGGTGGCTACACCTTC.

The chain carries TRBV3-1 (or the pseudogene TRBV3-2) and TRBJ2-5; 12 positions match TRBD2. V lost 0 bases, J lost 7 bases, and 6 bases stayed unmatched. This CDR3 contains 16 residues. Germline V gives CDR1 LGHDT, CDR2 YNNKEL (reference sequence). CDR3 DNA: TGTGCCAGCAGCCAAGATCTAGCGGGAGGGCCTGGGACCCAGTACTTC. Its translation is CASSQDLAGGPGTQYF.

The chain combines TRBV6-6 with TRBJ2-7; 7 nucleotides line up with TRBD1. CDR3 length: 15 residues. Germline CDR1 MNHNY, CDR2 SVGAGI (reference sequence). Germline trimming cut 0 bases from V and 4 bases from J; bases unmatched to any gene: 6. In DNA form, the CDR3 reads TGTGCCAGCAGTTACTCTATGCAGGGGGATTACGAGCAGTACTTC. Its protein product is CASSYSMQGDYEQYF.

V gene TRBV7-9 combines with J gene TRBJ2-1, with D possibly being TRBD2 (5 bases). Germline V CDR1 and CDR2: SEHNR, FQNEAQ (reference sequence). CDR3 length: 14 amino acids. The ends were cut back, 0 bases at V and 6 bases at J, with 9 bases in the middle. CDR3 nucleotides: TGTGCCAGCAGCTTAGCGGGAGCTCCCAATGAGCAGTTCTTC. Its translation is CASSLAGAPNEQFF.

This CDR3 is CASSQALAGVSEQFF. As DNA, the CDR3 is TGTGCCAGCAGCCAAGCGCTAGCGGGAGTGAGTGAGCAGTTCTTC. This chain connects TRBV3-1 (or the pseudogene TRBV3-2) to TRBJ2-1, with 10 bases matching TRBD2. Per the germline V gene, CDR1 is LGHDT and CDR2 is YNNKEL (reference sequence). CDR3 length: 15 amino acids. After removal of 1 base from V and 9 bases from J, the junction contained 6 bases not matched to a gene.

The sample holds a few counts of this clone. The chain uses TRBV30 and TRBJ2-3; 8 bases line up with TRBD1. The CDR3 contains 15 residues. Per the germline V gene, CDR1 is GTSNPN and CDR2 is SVGIG (reference sequence). V dropped 3 bases and J dropped 4; count of bases not matched to a gene: 9. The chain's CDR3 is CAWSSTGGSADTQYF. The CDR3 DNA sequence: TGTGCCTGGAGCTCAACAGGGGGGAGCGCAGATACGCAGTATTTT.

The chain uses TRBV19 and TRBJ2-1; no clear D gene. Germline loops: CDR1 LNHDA, CDR2 SQIVND (reference sequence). The CDR3 consists of 12 residues. V was clipped by 3 bases and J by 9 bases, with 9 bases between them. The CDR3 sequence is CASSISRSEQFF. For the CDR3, the DNA is TGTGCCAGTAGTATCTCGAGGAGTGAGCAGTTCTTC.

V gene TRBV30 combines with J gene TRBJ2-7; D is uncertain. Germline V gene sequence: CDR1 GTSNPN, CDR2 SVGIG (reference sequence). The V and J ends lost 2 bases and 0 bases respectively, with 2 bases between them. The CDR3 runs 11 residues. The CDR3 DNA sequence: TGTGCCTGGAGTCGCTCCTACGAGCAGTACTTC. Its protein is CAWSRSYEQYF.

The chain employs TRBV7-3 and TRBJ2-7; 11 nucleotides match TRBD2. The CDR3 runs 15 residues. V lost 5 bases to trimming and J lost 3 bases; unmatched junction nucleotides: 6. Germline V lookup: CDR1 SGHTA, CDR2 FQGTGA. This chain's CDR3 is CASSIGTSGVYEQYF. As DNA, the CDR3 is TGTGCCAGCAGCATCGGGACTAGCGGAGTCTACGAGCAGTACTTC.

The rearrangement joins TRBV11-1 to TRBJ2-5; 8 bases match TRBD2. CDR3 length equals 16 residues. The germline gives CDR1 SGHAT, CDR2 FQDESV (reference sequence). The V segment lost 6 bases and the J segment 5 bases; nucleotides outside the gene matches: 14. The CDR3 DNA reads as TGTGCCAGCAGTTCCAGCGGGAGCGGTGGGAAGGAGACCCAGTACTTC. Amino acids: CASSSSGSGGKETQYF.

The rearrangement uses TRBV3-1 (or the pseudogene TRBV3-2) and TRBJ1-5, with D unresolved. The CDR3 contains 13 residues. The V gene lost 4 bases and the J gene lost 10 bases, with 14 bases spanning the gap. CDR1 and CDR2 from the germline V gene are LGHDT and YNNKEL (reference sequence). CDR3 DNA sequence: TGTGCCAGCAGCCGGCAGGCCGCCTCTCCCCAGCATTTT. Translation: CASSRQAASPQHF.

The chain is built from TRBV18 and TRBJ2-3; 10 nucleotides align to TRBD2. This CDR3 spans 15 amino acids. CDR1 and CDR2 (germline): KGHSH, LQKENI. With V trimmed by 2 bases and J by 5 bases, 4 bases remained unmatched. Here the CDR3 reads CASSPTSGNVDTQYF. For the CDR3, the DNA is TGTGCCAGCTCACCAACTAGCGGGAACGTAGATACGCAGTATTTT.

Comments on this clone: Sequence at one end of the junction differs from germline and may be a read error. The rearrangement uses TRBV7-7 and TRBJ2-2; TRBD2 matches at 8 bases. The germline CDR1 and CDR2 sequences are SSHAT and FNYEAQ (reference sequence). There are 15 residues in the CDR3. CDR3 amino acids: CASSRSGSGTGELFF. In DNA, the CDR3 is TGTGCTAGCAGCCGAAGCGGGAGTGGGACCGGGGAGCTGTTTTTT. Full variable domain (missing parts from reference TRBV7-7 and TRBJ2-2): GAGVSQSPRYKVTKRGQDVTLRCDPISSHATLYWYQQALGQGPEFLTYFNYEAQPDKSGLPSDRFSAERPEGSISTLTIQRTEQRDSAMYRCASSRSGSGTGELFFGEGSRLTVL.

The CDR3 spells CSAGGLGEQYF. The CDR3 nucleotides read TGCAGTGCTGGGGGACTGGGCGAGCAGTACTTC. J is TRBJ2-7 and V is TRBV20-1; possible D gene TRBD2, 6 bases. CDR3 length equals 11 residues. Trimming cost V 5 bases and J 6 bases, with 11 bases left between them. Looked up from germline, CDR1 is DFQATT and CDR2 is SNEGSKA (reference sequence).

CDR3 sequence reads: CAGSPTGRNTEAFF. CDR3 in DNA: TGTGCCGGGAGCCCGACAGGGAGGAACACTGAAGCTTTCTTT. The chain carries TRBV19 and TRBJ1-1, with 7 bases lining up with TRBD1. Germline CDR1 LNHDA, CDR2 SQIVND (reference sequence). The CDR3 length is 14 residues. V lost 11 bases, J lost 1 base, and 10 bases stayed unmatched. Full variable domain (remainder filled in from reference TRBV19 and TRBJ1-1): DGGITQSPKYLFRKEGQNVTLSCEQNLNHDAMYWYRQDPGQGLRLIYYSQIVNDFQKGDIAEGYSVSREKKESFPLTVTSAQKNPTAFYLCAGSPTGRNTEAFFGQGTRLTVV.

CDR3 in DNA: TGCAGTGCTAGTGTAGGAGCCGGTGAGGATGAGCAGTTCTTC. It translates to CSASVGAGEDEQFF. The chain employs TRBV20-1 and TRBJ2-1; D is undetermined. Germline values: CDR1 DFQATT, CDR2 SNEGSKA (reference sequence). V lost 3 bases and J lost 8, with 17 bases in between. The CDR3 spans 14 residues.

This clone occurred once. The rearrangement joins TRBV30 to TRBJ1-2, with unresolved D. CDR3 size: 14 residues. The ends were cut back, 3 bases at V and 0 bases at J, with 11 bases in the middle. CDR1 and CDR2 from the germline V gene are GTSNPN and SVGIG (reference sequence). CDR3 bases: TGTGCCTGGAGCCCCCGGGTCGCTAACTATGGCTACACCTTC. Its protein product is CAWSPRVANYGYTF. The full variable domain, in which reference TRBV30 and TRBJ1-2 provide the parts outside the CDR3, is SQTIHQWPATLVQPVGSPLSLECTVEGTSNPNLYWYRQAAGRGLQLLFYSVGIGQISSEVPQNLSASRPQDRQFILSSKKLLLSDSGFYLCAWSPRVANYGYTFGSGTRLTVV.

CDR3 in DNA: TGTGCCAGTAGTCCGGGAGCACAAAGCCAAGGCTACACCTTC. This encodes CASSPGAQSQGYTF. The chain combines TRBV19 with TRBJ1-2, with no clear D. Between the trimmed V and J ends, which lost 5 bases and 8 bases, there was a span of 18 bases. Germline V gene lookup returns CDR1 LNHDA and CDR2 SQIVND (reference sequence). The CDR3 length is 14 residues.

J is TRBJ1-1 and V is TRBV6-5, with TRBD1 identical over 7 bases. The J segment lost 4 bases and the V segment lost 6 bases, leaving 8 bases of the junction unmatched. Germline values: CDR1 MNHEY, CDR2 SVGAGI. This CDR3 spans 14 amino acids. CDR3 protein: CASRIRQGGTEAFF. In nucleotides, the CDR3 is TGTGCCAGCAGAATCCGACAGGGAGGCACTGAAGCTTTCTTT.

J is TRBJ2-1 and V is TRBV10-3, with 9 bases fitting TRBD2. V trimming: 1 base; J trimming: 4 bases; junction bases outside the gene matches: 2. Germline V gene sequence: CDR1 ENHRY, CDR2 SYGVKD. The CDR3 has 15 amino acids. CDR3 residues: CAISELGLAYNEQFF. The CDR3 coding sequence is TGTGCCATCAGTGAGTTAGGACTAGCGTACAATGAGCAGTTCTTC.

The chain carries TRBV19 and TRBJ1-1; 8 nucleotides line up with TRBD1. V gave up 6 bases and J gave up 11 bases; unmatched junction bases: 8. Germline CDR1 LNHDA, CDR2 SQIVND (reference sequence). The CDR3 has 12 amino acids. The CDR3, as DNA: TGTGCCAGTAGCCTAGGGACAGGCGGGGCTTTCTTT. Its translation: CASSLGTGGAFF.

J is TRBJ2-3 and V is TRBV10-3, with 7 bases fitting TRBD1. Germline-derived CDR1 and CDR2 are ENHRY and SYGVKD. V dropped 0 bases and J dropped 4; count of bases not matched to a gene: 1. CDR3 size: 14 residues. CDR3: CAISESQGADTQYF. The CDR3 nucleotides read TGTGCCATCAGTGAGTCCCAGGGGGCAGATACGCAGTATTTT.

The gene calls are TRBV12-3 or TRBV12-4 and TRBJ1-5; weak D call: TRBD1 (6 bases). Deletions cut 8 bases from V and 4 bases from J, with 12 bases between. The CDR3 is 13 amino acids. CDR3: CASRRGTNQPQHF. The CDR3 DNA follows: TGTGCCAGCCGAAGGGGGACGAATCAGCCCCAGCATTTT.

This sequence joins TRBV27 and TRBJ2-7; no definite D call. This CDR3 is 14 amino acids long. Germline CDR1 is MNHEY and CDR2 is SMNVEV (reference sequence). The ends were cut back, 0 bases at V and 4 bases at J, with 10 bases in the middle. CDR3 sequence reads: CASSLSWPIYEQYF. CDR3 DNA sequence: TGTGCCAGCAGTTTATCGTGGCCGATTTACGAGCAGTACTTC.